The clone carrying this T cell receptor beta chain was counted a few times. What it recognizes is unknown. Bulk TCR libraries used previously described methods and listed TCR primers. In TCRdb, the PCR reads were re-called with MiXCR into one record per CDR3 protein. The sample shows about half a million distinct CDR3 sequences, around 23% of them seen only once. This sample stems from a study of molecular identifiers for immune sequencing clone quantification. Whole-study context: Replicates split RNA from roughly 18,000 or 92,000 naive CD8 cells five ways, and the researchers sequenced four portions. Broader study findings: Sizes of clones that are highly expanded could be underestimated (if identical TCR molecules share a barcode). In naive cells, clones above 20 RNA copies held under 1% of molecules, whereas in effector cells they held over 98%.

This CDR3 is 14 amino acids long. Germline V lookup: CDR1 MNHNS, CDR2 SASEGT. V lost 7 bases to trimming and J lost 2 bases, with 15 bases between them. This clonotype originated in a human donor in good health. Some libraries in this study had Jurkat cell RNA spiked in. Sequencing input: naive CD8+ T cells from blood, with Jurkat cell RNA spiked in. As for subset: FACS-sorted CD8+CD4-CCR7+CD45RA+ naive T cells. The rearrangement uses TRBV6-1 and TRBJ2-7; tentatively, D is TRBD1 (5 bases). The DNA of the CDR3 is TGTGCCAGCAAGTTGACAGAAAACCCCTACGAGCAGTACTTC. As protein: CASKLTENPYEQYF.